This TCR beta chain stems from a study of T-cell memory formation after mild COVID-19. Study conclusions and caveats: The appearance of some responding clones in pre-infection memory suggested that cross-reactive memory joined. Still unconfirmed is whether the second-wave clones peaking on day 37 recognized SARS-CoV-2.

Details on this clonotype: Its antigen is undetermined.

The junction had 2 bases not matched to a gene; V was cut back by 4 bases and J by 2 bases. Germline V gene data show CDR1 as SGHTA and CDR2 as FQGTGA. This CDR3 contains 16 residues. The authors produced TCR alpha and TCR beta cDNA libraries with sample barcodes and UMIs by 5'RACE using constant-segment primers. TCRdb reprocessed the 5' RACE reads with MiXCR, giving one entry per CDR3 protein. Of some 62,000 distinct CDR3 sequences in the sample, roughly 10% were seen once. This TCR derives from a man aged 18 to 29 who had mild COVID-19 (a few samples of this study predate the infection). Cell type and time point are not known. This chain links TRBV7-3 with TRBJ2-5; 15 bases agree with TRBD2. Sequencing was done on a sample of PBMCs or a T cell subset sorted from them (not recorded which). The DNA for the CDR3 is TGTGCCAGCAGCTCCGGACTAGCGGGGGGGCAAGAGACCCAGTACTTC. Its translation: CASSSGLAGGQETQYF.